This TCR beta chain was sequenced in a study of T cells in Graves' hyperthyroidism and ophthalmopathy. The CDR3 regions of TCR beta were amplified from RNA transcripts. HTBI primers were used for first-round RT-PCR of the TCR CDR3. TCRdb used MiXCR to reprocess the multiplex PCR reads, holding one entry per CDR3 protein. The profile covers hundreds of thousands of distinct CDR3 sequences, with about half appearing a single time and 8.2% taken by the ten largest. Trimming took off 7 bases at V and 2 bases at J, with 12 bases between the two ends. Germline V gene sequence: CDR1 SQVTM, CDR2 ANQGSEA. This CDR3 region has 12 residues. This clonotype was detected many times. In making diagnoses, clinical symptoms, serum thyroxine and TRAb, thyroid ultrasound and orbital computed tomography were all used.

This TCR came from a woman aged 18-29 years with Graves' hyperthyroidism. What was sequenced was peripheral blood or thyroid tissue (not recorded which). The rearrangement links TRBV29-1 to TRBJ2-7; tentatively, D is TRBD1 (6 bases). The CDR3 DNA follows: TGCAGCGGCACCAGGGGACCCTACGAGCAGTACTTC. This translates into CSGTRGPYEQYF.